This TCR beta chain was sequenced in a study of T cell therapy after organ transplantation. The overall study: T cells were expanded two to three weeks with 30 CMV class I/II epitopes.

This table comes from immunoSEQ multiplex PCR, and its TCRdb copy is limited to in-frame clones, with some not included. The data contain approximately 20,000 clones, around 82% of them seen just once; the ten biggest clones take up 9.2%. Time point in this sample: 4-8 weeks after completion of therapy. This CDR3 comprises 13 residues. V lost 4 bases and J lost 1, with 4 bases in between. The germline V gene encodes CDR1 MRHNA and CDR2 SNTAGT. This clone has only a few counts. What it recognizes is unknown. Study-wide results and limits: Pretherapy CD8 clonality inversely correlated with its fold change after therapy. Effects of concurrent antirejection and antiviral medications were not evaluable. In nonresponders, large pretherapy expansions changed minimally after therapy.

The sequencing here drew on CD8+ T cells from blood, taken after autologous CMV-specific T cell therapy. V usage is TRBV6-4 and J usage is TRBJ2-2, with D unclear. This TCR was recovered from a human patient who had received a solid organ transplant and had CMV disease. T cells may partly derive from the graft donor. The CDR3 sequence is CASSGGNTGELFF. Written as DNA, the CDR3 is TGTGCCAGCAGTGGTGGGAACACCGGGGAGCTGTTTTTT.